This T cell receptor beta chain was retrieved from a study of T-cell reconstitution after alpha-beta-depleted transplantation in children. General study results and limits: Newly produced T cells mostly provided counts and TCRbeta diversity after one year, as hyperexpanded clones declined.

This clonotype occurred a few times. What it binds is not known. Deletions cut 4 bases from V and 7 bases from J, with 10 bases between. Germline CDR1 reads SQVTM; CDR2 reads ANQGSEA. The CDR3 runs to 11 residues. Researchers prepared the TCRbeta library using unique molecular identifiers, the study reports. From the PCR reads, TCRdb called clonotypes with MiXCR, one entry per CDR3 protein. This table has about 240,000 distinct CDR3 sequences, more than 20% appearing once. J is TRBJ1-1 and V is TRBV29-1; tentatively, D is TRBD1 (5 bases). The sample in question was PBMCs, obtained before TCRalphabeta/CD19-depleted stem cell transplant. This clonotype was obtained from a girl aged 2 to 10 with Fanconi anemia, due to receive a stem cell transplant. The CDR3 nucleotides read TGCAGCGTTGTAGGTAGGGGTGAAGCTTTCTTT. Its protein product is CSVVGRGEAFF.